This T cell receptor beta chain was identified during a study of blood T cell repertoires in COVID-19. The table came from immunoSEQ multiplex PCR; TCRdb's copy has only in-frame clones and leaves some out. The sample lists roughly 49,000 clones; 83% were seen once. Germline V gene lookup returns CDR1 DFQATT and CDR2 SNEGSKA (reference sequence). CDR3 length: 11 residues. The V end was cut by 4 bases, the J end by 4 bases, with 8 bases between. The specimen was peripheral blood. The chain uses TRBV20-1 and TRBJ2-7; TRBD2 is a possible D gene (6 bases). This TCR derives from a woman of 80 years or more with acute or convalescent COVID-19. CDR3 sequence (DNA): TGCAGTGCTATTGGAGGGTACGAGCAGTACTTC. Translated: CSAIGGYEQYF.